This TCR beta chain was recorded in a study of shared clonotypes between healthy human individuals. The germline V and J ends were trimmed by 7 bases and 0 bases, with 6 bases remaining between them. The CDR3 extends over 13 amino acids. Per germline, CDR1 MNHNY and CDR2 SVGAGI (reference sequence). The data were produced by immunoSEQ multiplex PCR, yet TCRdb's version contains in-frame clones alone and is incomplete. The table lists approximately 740,000 clones, approximately 79% of them singletons. This chain connects TRBV6-6 to TRBJ2-2; the D is unclear. The sequenced sample consisted of memory CD4+ T cells sorted from blood. The sample's subset: CD45RA-negative fraction. The sequence came from a woman under 40 in good health. The CDR3 nucleotides read TGTGCCAGCAAGGCAGCGAACACCGGGGAGCTGTTTTTT. This gives the protein CASKAANTGELFF.